This TCR beta chain was identified in a study of cytomegalovirus exposure and HLA in healthy donors. Concerning this clone: Its target is unknown.

General study findings and limits: TCR beta sequences reportedly predicted most subjects' HLA-A and HLA-B alleles accurately. Solely CMV serostatus was available to characterize immune exposure. Within a later analysis, the majority of CMV-associated TCR beta chains appeared HLA-restricted.

Vbeta (60) and Jbeta (13) primers were used in the PCR. TCRdb's table, derived via immunoSEQ multiplex PCR, lists solely in-frame clones and lacks some. The data contain about 210,000 clones, about 85% of them singletons. This sequence originates from a woman in her forties or fifties in good health and CMV-seropositive. The sample was PBMCs.

The CDR3 region has the DNA TGTGCCAGCAGCTTCCGGCAGGGTCGCGAGCAGTACTTC. The encoded protein is CASSFRQGREQYF. The V call is TRBV7-3, the J call TRBJ2-7, with a possible D match to TRBD1 (5 bases). Trimming took off 3 bases at V and 6 bases at J, with 12 bases between the two ends. In germline, CDR1 is SGHTA, CDR2 FQGTGA. The CDR3 length is 13 residues.